What follows is one TCR beta chain and its context. The sample comes from a study of blood T cell repertoires in COVID-19. In the study overall: Acute-phase and convalescent COVID-19 samples originated in the United States, Italy and Spain. T cells, B-cell-depleted T cells, or PBMCs provided the cDNA or gDNA that served as material.

Authors' methods: Amplification of reference gene primers provided the estimated nucleated cell counts. Clones were read by immunoSEQ multiplex PCR, and TCRdb kept only the in-frame ones, dropping some. D and trimming were read from the DNA, whereas the V and J calls and clone size are those reported in that table. This table has 150,000 to 190,000 clones, roughly nine tenths appearing once. In germline, CDR1 is SGHTA, CDR2 FQGNSA. V lost 6 bases, J lost 4 bases, and 10 bases stayed unmatched. The CDR3 runs 16 residues. The V and J genes are TRBV7-2 and TRBJ2-1, with TRBD2 matching 9 bases. The clonotype was recovered from a middle-aged woman with acute or convalescent COVID-19. Sequencing was carried out using peripheral blood. The CDR3 bases are TGTGCCAGCAGGATAAATAGCGGGAGTTATTACAATGAGCAGTTCTTC. Residues: CASRINSGSYYNEQFF.